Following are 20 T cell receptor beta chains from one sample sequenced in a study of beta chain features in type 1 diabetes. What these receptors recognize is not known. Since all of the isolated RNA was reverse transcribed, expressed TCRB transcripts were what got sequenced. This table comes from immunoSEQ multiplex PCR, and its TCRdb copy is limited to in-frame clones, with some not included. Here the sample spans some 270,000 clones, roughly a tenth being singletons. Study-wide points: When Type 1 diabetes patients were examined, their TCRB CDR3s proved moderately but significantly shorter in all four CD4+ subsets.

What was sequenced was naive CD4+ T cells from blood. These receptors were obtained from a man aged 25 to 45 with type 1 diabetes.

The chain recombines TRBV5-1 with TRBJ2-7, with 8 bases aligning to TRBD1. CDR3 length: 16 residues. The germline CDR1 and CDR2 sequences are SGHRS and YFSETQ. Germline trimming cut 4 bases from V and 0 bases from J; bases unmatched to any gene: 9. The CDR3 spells CASSQRQGQVSYEQYF. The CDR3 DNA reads TGCGCCAGCAGCCAACGGCAGGGACAGGTCTCCTACGAGCAGTACTTC.

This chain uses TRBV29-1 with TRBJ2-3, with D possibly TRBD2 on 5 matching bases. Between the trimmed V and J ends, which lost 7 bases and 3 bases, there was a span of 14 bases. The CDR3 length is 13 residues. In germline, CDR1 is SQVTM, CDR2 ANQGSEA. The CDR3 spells CSGGRETTDTQYF. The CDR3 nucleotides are TGCAGCGGAGGTAGGGAGACGACAGATACGCAGTATTTT.

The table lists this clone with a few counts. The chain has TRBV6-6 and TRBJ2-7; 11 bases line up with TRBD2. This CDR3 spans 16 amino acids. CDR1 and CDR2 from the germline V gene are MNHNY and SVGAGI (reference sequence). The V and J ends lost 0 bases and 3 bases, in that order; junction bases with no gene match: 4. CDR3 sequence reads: CASSYSETSGVYEQYF. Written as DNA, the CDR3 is TGTGCCAGCAGTTACTCCGAGACTAGCGGGGTCTACGAGCAGTACTTC.

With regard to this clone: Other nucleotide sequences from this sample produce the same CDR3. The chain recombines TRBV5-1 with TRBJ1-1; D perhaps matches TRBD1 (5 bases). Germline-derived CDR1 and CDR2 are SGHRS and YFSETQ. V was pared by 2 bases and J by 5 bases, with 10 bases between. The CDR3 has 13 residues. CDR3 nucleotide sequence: TGCGCCAGCAGCTTAACAGGTGGGACTGAAGCTTTCTTT. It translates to CASSLTGGTEAFF.

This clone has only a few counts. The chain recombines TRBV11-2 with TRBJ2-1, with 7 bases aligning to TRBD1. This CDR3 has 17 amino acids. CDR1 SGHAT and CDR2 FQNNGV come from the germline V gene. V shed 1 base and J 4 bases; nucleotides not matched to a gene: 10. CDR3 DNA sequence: TGTGCCAGCAGCTTAGTCCCTACCGGGACAGCTTACAATGAGCAGTTCTTC. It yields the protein CASSLVPTGTAYNEQFF.

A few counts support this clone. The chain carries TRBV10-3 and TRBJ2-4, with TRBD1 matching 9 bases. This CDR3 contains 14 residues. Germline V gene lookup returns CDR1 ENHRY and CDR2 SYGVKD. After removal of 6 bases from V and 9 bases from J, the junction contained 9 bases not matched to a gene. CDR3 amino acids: CAIRGTGSFGIQYF. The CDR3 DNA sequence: TGTGCCATCAGGGGGACAGGGAGTTTCGGCATTCAGTACTTC.

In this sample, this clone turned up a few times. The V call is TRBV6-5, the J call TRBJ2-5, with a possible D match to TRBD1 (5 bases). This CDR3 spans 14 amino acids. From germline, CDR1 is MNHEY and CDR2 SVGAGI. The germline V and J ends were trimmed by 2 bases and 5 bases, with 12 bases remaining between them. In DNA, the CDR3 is TGTGCCAGCAGTTACGGTGTGGGGCTGGAGACCCAGTACTTC. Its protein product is CASSYGVGLETQYF.

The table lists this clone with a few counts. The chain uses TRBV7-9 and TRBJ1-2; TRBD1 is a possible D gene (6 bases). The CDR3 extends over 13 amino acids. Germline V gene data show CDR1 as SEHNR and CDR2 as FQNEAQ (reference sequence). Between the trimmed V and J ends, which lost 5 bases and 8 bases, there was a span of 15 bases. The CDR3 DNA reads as TGTGCCAGCAGCCGAGACGGGGGGCACGGCTACACCTTC. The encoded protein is CASSRDGGHGYTF. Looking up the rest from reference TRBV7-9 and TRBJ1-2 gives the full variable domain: DTGVSQNPRHKITKRGQNVTFRCDPISEHNRLYWYRQTLGQGPEFLTYFQNEAQLEKSRLLSDRFSAERPKGSFSTLEIQRTEQGDSAMYLCASSRDGGHGYTFGSGTRLTVV.

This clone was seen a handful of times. DNA for the CDR3: TGTGCCAGCAGCTTGGGACTTCTGGGCAGGATGAACACTGAAGCTTTCTTT. Translating it yields CASSLGLLGRMNTEAFF. The rearrangement joins TRBV7-9 to TRBJ1-1; a weak D match, TRBD1 (5 bases). V gave up 3 bases and J gave up 0 bases, with 17 bases separating them. This CDR3 region has 17 residues. Germline CDR1 SEHNR, CDR2 FQNEAQ (reference sequence).

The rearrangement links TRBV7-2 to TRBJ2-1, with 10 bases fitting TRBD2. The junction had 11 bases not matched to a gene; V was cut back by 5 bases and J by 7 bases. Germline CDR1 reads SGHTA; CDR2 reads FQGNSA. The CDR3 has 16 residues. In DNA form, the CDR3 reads TGTGCCAGCAGCGTCGTAGCGGGGGGATTTAATAATGAGCAGTTCTTC. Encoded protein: CASSVVAGGFNNEQFF.

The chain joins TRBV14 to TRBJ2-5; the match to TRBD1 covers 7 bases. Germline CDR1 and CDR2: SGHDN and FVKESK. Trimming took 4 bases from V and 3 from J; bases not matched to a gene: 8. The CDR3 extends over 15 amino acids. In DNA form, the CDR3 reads TGTGCCAGCAGCCGGGGACAGCCTTCTAAAGAGACCCAGTACTTC. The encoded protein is CASSRGQPSKETQYF.

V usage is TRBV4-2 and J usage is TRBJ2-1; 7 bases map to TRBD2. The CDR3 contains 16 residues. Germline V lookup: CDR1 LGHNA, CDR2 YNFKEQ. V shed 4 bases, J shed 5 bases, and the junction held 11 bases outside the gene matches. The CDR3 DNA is TGTGCCAGCAGCCCGCTTGGGAGCGGGATGGACAATGAGCAGTTCTTC. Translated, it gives CASSPLGSGMDNEQFF.

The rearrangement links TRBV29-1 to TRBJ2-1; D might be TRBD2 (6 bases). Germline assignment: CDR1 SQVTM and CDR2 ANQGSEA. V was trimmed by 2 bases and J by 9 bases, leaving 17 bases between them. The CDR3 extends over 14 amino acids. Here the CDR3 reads CSVERRQAGGEQFF. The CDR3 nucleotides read TGCAGCGTTGAACGGCGGCAGGCCGGGGGTGAGCAGTTCTTC.

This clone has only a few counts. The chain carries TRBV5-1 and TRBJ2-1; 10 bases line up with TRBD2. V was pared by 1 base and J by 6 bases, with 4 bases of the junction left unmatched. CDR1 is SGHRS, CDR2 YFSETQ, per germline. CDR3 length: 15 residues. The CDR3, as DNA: TGCGCCAGCAGCTTGTTAGCGGGGGGACCCAATGAGCAGTTCTTC. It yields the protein CASSLLAGGPNEQFF.

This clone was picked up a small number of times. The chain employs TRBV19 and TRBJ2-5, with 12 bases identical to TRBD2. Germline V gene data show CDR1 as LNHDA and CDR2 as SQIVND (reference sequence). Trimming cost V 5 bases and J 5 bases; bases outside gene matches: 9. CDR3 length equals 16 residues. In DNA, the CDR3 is TGTGCCAGTAGTCTACTAGCGGGGGGTGCCCCGGAGACCCAGTACTTC. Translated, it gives CASSLLAGGAPETQYF.

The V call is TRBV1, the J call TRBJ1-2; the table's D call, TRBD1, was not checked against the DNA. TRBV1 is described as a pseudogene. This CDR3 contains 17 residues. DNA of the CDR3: TGCACCAGCAGCCAAGAGAGGTCAGGGGGCACTAACTATGGCTACACCTTC. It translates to CTSSQERSGGTNYGYTF.

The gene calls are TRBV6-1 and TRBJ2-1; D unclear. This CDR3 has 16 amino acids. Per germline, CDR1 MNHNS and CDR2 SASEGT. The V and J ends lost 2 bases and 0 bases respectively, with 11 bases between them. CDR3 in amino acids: CASSEYRSSSYNEQFF. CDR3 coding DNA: TGTGCCAGCAGTGAATATCGGTCATCCTCCTACAATGAGCAGTTCTTC.

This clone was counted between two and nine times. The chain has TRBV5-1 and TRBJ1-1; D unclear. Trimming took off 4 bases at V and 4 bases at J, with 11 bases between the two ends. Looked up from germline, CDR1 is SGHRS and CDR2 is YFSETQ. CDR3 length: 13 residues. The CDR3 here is CASSPAWSTEAFF. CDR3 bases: TGCGCCAGCAGCCCGGCCTGGAGCACTGAAGCTTTCTTT.

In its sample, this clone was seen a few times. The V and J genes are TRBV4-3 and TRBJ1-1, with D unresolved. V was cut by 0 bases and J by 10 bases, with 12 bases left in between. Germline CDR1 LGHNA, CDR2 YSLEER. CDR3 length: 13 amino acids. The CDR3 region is CASSQDLTRGAFF. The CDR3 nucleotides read TGCGCCAGCAGCCAAGATCTAACGAGAGGAGCTTTCTTT.

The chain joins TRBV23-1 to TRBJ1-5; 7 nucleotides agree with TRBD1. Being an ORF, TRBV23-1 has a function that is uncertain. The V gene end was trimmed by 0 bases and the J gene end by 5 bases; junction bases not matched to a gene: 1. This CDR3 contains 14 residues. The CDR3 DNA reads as TGCGCCAGCAGTCAATCTACAGGGGATCAGCCCCAGCATTTT. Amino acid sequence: CASSQSTGDQPQHF.